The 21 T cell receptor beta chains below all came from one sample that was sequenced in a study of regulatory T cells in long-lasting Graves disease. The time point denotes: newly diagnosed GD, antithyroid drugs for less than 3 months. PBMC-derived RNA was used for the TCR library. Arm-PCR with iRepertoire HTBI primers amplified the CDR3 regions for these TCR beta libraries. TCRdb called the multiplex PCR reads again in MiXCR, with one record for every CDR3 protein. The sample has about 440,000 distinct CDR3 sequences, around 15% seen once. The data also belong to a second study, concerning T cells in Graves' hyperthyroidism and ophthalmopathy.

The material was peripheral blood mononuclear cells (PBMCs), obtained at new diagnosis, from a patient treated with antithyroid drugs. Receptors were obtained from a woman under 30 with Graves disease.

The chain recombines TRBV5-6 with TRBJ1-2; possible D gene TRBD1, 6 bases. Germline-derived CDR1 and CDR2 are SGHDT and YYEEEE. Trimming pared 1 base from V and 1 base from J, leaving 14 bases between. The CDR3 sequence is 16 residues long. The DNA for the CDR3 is TGTGCCAGCAGCTTGTTTTCGGGGGCTAGTAACTATGGCTACACCTTC. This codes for CASSLFSGASNYGYTF.

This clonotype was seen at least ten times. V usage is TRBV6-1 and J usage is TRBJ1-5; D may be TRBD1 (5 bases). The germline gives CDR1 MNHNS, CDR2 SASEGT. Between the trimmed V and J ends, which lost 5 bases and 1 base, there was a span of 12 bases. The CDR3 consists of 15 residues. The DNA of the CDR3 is TGTGCCAGCAGTCCCGGGGACGTAAGCAATCAGCCCCAGCATTTT. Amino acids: CASSPGDVSNQPQHF.

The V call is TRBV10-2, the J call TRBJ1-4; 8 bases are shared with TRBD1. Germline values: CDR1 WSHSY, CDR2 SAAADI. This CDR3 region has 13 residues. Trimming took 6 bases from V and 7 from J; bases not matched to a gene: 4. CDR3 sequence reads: CASRDRATEKLFF. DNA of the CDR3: TGCGCCAGCAGGGACAGGGCGACTGAAAAACTGTTTTTT.

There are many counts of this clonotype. The CDR3 DNA reads TGCAGTGCTAGAAGGGGTTATGGCTACACCTTC. The encoded protein is CSARRGYGYTF. The gene calls are TRBV20-1 and TRBJ1-2; the D gene is possibly TRBD1 (5 bases). The CDR3 is made up of 11 amino acids. Germline CDR1 reads DFQATT; CDR2 reads SNEGSKA (reference sequence). Trimming removed 2 bases at V and 5 bases at J, with 6 bases between.

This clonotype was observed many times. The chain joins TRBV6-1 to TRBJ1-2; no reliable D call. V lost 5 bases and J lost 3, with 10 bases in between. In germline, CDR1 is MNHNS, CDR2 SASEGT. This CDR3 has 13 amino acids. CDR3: CASSPRVHYGYTF. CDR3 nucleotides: TGTGCCAGCAGTCCCCGGGTTCACTATGGCTACACCTTC.

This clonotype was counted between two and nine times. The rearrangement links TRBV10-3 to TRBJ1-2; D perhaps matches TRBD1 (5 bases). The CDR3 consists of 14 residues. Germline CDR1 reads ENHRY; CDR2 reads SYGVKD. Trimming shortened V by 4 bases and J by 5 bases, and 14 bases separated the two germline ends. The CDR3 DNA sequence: TGTGCCATCAGTGTAGGGGTCTCGTCTTATGGCTACACCTTC. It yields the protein CAISVGVSSYGYTF.

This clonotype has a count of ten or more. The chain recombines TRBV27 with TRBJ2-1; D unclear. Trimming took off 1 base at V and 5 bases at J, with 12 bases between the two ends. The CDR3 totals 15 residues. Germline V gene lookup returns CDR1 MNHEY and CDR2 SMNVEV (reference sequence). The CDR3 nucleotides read TGTGCCAGCAGTTTATTTCTGCGGCTGAACAATGAGCAGTTCTTC. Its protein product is CASSLFLRLNNEQFF.

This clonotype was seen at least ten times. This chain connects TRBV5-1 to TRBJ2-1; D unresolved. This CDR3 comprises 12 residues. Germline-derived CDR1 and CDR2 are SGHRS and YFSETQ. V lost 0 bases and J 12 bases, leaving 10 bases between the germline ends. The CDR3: CASSLVSEMQFF. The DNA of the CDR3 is TGCGCCAGCAGCTTGGTTTCTGAAATGCAGTTCTTC.

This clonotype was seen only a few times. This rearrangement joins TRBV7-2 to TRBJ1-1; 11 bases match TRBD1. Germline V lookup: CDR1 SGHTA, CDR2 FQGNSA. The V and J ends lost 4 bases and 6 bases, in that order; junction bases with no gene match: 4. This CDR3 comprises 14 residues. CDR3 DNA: TGTGCCAGCAGCTGGACAGGGGGCGTATCTGAAGCTTTCTTT. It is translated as CASSWTGGVSEAFF.

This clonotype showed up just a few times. CDR3: CASSEEGGDQETQYF. CDR3 nucleotide sequence: TGTGCCAGCAGTGAAGAGGGCGGGGACCAAGAGACCCAGTACTTC. The rearrangement joins TRBV2 to TRBJ2-5, with D maybe TRBD2 (6 bases). The germline V and J ends were trimmed by 1 base and 0 bases, with 9 bases remaining between them. Germline values: CDR1 SNHLY, CDR2 FYNNEI. The CDR3 extends over 15 amino acids.

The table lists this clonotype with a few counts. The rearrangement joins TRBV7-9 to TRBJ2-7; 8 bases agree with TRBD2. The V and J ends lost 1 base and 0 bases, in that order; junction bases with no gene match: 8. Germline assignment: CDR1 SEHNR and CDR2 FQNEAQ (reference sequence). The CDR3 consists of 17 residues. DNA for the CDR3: TGTGCCAGCAGCTTAGTAAGTAGTCTAGCGGGCTCCTACGAGCAGTACTTC. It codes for CASSLVSSLAGSYEQYF.

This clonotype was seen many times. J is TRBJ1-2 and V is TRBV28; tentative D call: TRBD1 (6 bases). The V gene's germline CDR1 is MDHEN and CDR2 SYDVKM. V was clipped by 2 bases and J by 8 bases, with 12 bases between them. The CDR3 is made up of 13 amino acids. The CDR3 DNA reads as TGTGCCAGCAGTTTAGTGGGGGGGCTCGGCTACACCTTC. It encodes CASSLVGGLGYTF.

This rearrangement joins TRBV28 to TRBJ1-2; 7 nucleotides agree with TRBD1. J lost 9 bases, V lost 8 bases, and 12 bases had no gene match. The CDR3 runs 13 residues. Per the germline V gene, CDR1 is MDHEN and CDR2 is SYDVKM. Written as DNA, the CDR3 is TGTGCCAGCCGACAGGGTCCCTTGTATAGCTACACCTTC. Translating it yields CASRQGPLYSYTF.

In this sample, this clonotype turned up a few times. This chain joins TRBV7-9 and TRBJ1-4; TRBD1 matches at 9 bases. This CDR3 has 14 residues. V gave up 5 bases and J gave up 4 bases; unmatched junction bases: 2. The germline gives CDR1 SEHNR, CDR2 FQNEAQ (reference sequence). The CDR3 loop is CASSGQGINEKLFF. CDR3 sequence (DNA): TGTGCCAGCAGCGGACAGGGGATTAATGAAAAACTGTTTTTT.

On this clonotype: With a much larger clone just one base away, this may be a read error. The CDR3, as DNA: TGCAGTCCTGCAGCGGGAGGGGGTCAAGGGACCCAGTACTTC. This translates into CSPAAGGGQGTQYF. V is TRBV20-1 and J is TRBJ2-5, with 10 positions matching TRBD2. The germline gives CDR1 DFQATT, CDR2 SNEGSKA (reference sequence). This CDR3 is built from 14 residues.

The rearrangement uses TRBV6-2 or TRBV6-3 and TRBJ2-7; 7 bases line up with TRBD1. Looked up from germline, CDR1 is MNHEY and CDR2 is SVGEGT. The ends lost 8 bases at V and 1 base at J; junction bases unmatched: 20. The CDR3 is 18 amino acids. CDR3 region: CASGRRTGQSAHSYEQYF. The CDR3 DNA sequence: TGTGCCAGCGGTAGGAGGACAGGCCAAAGCGCACATTCCTACGAGCAGTACTTC.

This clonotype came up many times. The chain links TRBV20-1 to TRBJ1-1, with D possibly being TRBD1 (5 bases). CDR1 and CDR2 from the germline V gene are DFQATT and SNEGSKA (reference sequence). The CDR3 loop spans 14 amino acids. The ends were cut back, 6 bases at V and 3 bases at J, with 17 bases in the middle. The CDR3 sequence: CSALRVRGDTEAFF. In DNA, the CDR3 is TGCAGTGCCTTGCGCGTACGAGGGGACACTGAAGCTTTCTTT.

The CDR3 DNA is TGTGCCAGCAGCTTGGAACTAGCCAAAAACATTCAGTACTTC. Amino acid sequence: CASSLELAKNIQYF. The chain uses TRBV5-4 and TRBJ2-4; D is unresolved. The CDR3 loop spans 14 amino acids. Deletions cut 0 bases from V and 0 bases from J, with 4 bases between. CDR1 SGHNT and CDR2 YYREEE come from the germline V gene (reference sequence).

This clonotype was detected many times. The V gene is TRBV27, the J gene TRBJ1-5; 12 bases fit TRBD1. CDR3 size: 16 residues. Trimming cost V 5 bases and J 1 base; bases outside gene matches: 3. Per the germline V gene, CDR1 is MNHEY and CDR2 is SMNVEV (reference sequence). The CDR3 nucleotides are TGTGCCAGCAGTGGGACAGGGGGCCAAAGCAATCAGCCCCAGCATTTT. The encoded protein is CASSGTGGQSNQPQHF.

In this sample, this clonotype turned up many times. CDR3 bases: TGTGCCAGCAGCCCCCGACTAGCGGGAGGCCGCAGGCACAATGAGCAGTTCTTC. It translates to CASSPRLAGGRRHNEQFF. V gene TRBV11-2 combines with J gene TRBJ2-1; 13 bases fit TRBD2. Germline V gene data show CDR1 as SGHAT and CDR2 as FQNNGV. V shed 5 bases and J 5 bases; nucleotides not matched to a gene: 12. The CDR3 covers 18 residues.

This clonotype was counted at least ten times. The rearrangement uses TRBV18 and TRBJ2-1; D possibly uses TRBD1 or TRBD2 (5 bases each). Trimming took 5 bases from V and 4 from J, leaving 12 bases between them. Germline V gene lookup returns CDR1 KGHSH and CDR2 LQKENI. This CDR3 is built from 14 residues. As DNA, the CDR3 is TGTGCCAGCTCAAAGGGGACGTCTTACAATGAGCAGTTCTTC. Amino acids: CASSKGTSYNEQFF.